Listed below are T cell receptor beta chains from one sample, sequenced in a study of blood T cell repertoires in COVID-19. Libraries were prepared by immunoSEQ multiplex PCR; TCRdb keeps only in-frame clonotypes and omits some of them. The repertoire holds about 75,000 clones, with around two thirds as singletons. Source material: peripheral blood. The source is a human donor with acute or convalescent COVID-19. The donor label of this sample is uncertain. Both conserved end residues are trimmed from each CDR3. Clone sizes are given selectively: once, few, many, or a class where the clone is expanded.

j_call: TRBJ2-1; v_call: TRBV4-3; clone_size: -; cdr3_aa: ASSRAASGDNEQF
j_call: TRBJ2-1; v_call: TRBV7-2; clone_size: -; cdr3_aa: ASTDRRLQEF
j_call: TRBJ2-5; v_call: TRBV7-2; clone_size: -; cdr3_aa: ASSVAGGPGTQY
j_call: TRBJ2-1; v_call: TRBV7-2; clone_size: -; cdr3_aa: ASSLVAGSSYNEQF
j_call: TRBJ1-6; v_call: TRBV5-8; clone_size: once; cdr3_aa: ASSLGQGRPPLH
j_call: TRBJ1-4; v_call: TRBV27; clone_size: -; cdr3_aa: ASSRPGLSFPTNEKLF
j_call: TRBJ1-1; v_call: TRBV9; clone_size: -; cdr3_aa: ASSVHPDTEAF
j_call: TRBJ1-2; v_call: TRBV28; clone_size: -; cdr3_aa: ASRPQGVGSYT
j_call: TRBJ1-1; v_call: TRBV2; clone_size: once; cdr3_aa: ASSDRTGLTEAF
j_call: TRBJ1-5; v_call: TRBV7-2; clone_size: once; cdr3_aa: ASSLMSGTGGNQPQH
j_call: TRBJ1-6; v_call: TRBV6-1; clone_size: -; cdr3_aa: ASSEALPGPGGRSPLH
j_call: TRBJ2-1; v_call: TRBV10-1; clone_size: -; cdr3_aa: ASSTNNEQF
j_call: TRBJ2-2; v_call: TRBV6-6; clone_size: -; cdr3_aa: ASRDTGTSGAGELF
j_call: TRBJ1-1; v_call: TRBV4-1; clone_size: -; cdr3_aa: ASSFREDTEAF
j_call: TRBJ1-5; v_call: TRBV2; clone_size: -; cdr3_aa: ASSEIATGNQPQH
j_call: TRBJ1-2; v_call: TRBV6-1; clone_size: medium-sized; cdr3_aa: ASSELTGRGHYT
j_call: TRBJ1-5; v_call: TRBV5-1; clone_size: -; cdr3_aa: ASSSGDSSNQPQH
j_call: TRBJ2-1; v_call: TRBV9; clone_size: -; cdr3_aa: ASSLSGALNEQF
j_call: TRBJ1-2; v_call: TRBV30; clone_size: -; cdr3_aa: AWSVQLGRVGLT
j_call: TRBJ2-2; v_call: TRBV7-2; clone_size: -; cdr3_aa: ASNLGQGIRGELF
j_call: TRBJ1-2; v_call: TRBV2; clone_size: -; cdr3_aa: ASSGTGYGYT
j_call: TRBJ2-2; v_call: TRBV19; clone_size: -; cdr3_aa: ASRITGGSTGELF
j_call: TRBJ1-2; v_call: TRBV9; clone_size: -; cdr3_aa: ASSSGGSGNYGYT
j_call: TRBJ1-5; v_call: TRBV6-2/TRBV6-3; clone_size: -; cdr3_aa: ASSLQGAGSNQPQH
j_call: TRBJ1-1; v_call: TRBV9; clone_size: -; cdr3_aa: ASSSPTGVHTEAF
j_call: TRBJ2-2; v_call: TRBV6-5; clone_size: -; cdr3_aa: ATIRGNTGELF
j_call: TRBJ2-5; v_call: TRBV19; clone_size: -; cdr3_aa: ASSIYFQETQY
j_call: TRBJ1-1; v_call: TRBV6-6; clone_size: -; cdr3_aa: ASDQARGLEAF
j_call: TRBJ1-6; v_call: TRBV10-1; clone_size: -; cdr3_aa: ASNREFNSPLH
j_call: TRBJ2-1; v_call: TRBV5-1; clone_size: -; cdr3_aa: ASSLGLAAYNEQF
j_call: TRBJ2-1; v_call: TRBV4-3; clone_size: few; cdr3_aa: ASSQELGQTLNEQF
j_call: TRBJ2-1; v_call: TRBV7-3; clone_size: -; cdr3_aa: ASSLAGGPYNEQF
j_call: TRBJ2-2; v_call: TRBV5-6; clone_size: -; cdr3_aa: ASSGTGGRTGELF
j_call: TRBJ2-6; v_call: TRBV7-3; clone_size: -; cdr3_aa: ASSPEGGRTGANVLT
j_call: TRBJ2-1; v_call: TRBV27; clone_size: -; cdr3_aa: ASSLRGYSYNEQF
j_call: TRBJ1-5; v_call: TRBV11-2; clone_size: -; cdr3_aa: ASSFWTGSSNQPQH